This TCR beta chain was recorded in a study of T cells in Graves' hyperthyroidism and ophthalmopathy. Study summary: Before any treatment, at initial diagnosis, peripheral blood was collected.

In this sample, this clonotype turned up a few times. RNA transcripts served as the template for amplifying TCR beta CDR3 regions. The primer set for the first-round RT-PCR of the TCR CDR3 was HTBI. Via MiXCR, TCRdb re-called the multiplex PCR reads, giving one row per CDR3 protein. The table lists 210,000 or so distinct CDR3 sequences, more than 15% of them singletons. Uncontrolled infection, other autoimmune disease, pregnancy or lactation barred patients from enrollment. A roughly 9.7 ml volume of fresh peripheral blood provided the PBMCs. V was clipped by 8 bases and J by 8 bases, with 10 bases between them. Per germline, CDR1 SGHDN and CDR2 FVKESK. The CDR3 has 12 amino acids.

This TCR came from a man aged 45-65 years with Graves' hyperthyroidism. V usage is TRBV14 and J usage is TRBJ1-6; no reliable D call. The sample comprised blood. Written as DNA, the CDR3 is TGTGCCAGCGGGCCTTCCTATTCACCCCTCCACTTT. It yields the protein CASGPSYSPLHF.